This T cell receptor beta chain was profiled in a study of OX40 agonist ivuxolimab in advanced cancers. Describing the broader study: The costimulatory receptor OX40 (CD134) was targeted by ivuxolimab, a fully human IgG2 agonistic monoclonal antibody. Intravenous ivuxolimab was administered to patients every 2 weeks at six dose levels: 0.01, 0.1, 0.3, 1.5, 3 and 10 mg/kg. Of the approximately 54 dose-escalation patients, hepatocellular carcinoma was present in around 19, melanoma in around 15, renal cell carcinoma in 9 and head and neck cancer in 9. In the dose-escalation cohort, roughly 80% of patients were male, and the mean age was roughly 60 years, with a range of about 23 to 85. Patients were allowed to have had prior anti-PD-1, anti-PD-L1 or anti-CTLA-4 therapy, and 40% of the dose-escalation patients had been treated with checkpoint inhibitors. Three dose-escalation patients achieved partial responses, one with hepatocellular carcinoma and two with cutaneous melanoma. The point of sequencing TCRbeta in the periphery was to test whether ivuxolimab changed TCR sequence diversity and drove clonal T-cell expansion. The paper describes the monotherapy dose-escalation part (N ≈ 52 patients) of the phase I trial of ivuxolimab. What the work shows at the level of the full study, not this receptor alone: After ivuxolimab, expanded clones were on average more numerous among CD8+ T cells than among CD4+ T cells. At doses from 0.1 to 3.0 mg/kg, clonal expansion was seen in both CD4+ and CD8+ blood T cells between baseline and week 6. Low levels of normalized T-cell clonal expansion were also seen in some patients who did not respond. Which antigens the clonally expanded peripheral T cells were specific for was not determined. In partial responders in the 0.1-3.0 mg/kg groups, normalized peripheral clonal expansion was found to be among the lowest, especially among CD8+ T cells.

Genomic DNA was isolated from the sorted cells so that the TCRbeta CDR3 region could be sequenced. The immunoSEQ Assay was used for sequencing of TCRbeta CDR3 regions. The table was pulled from immuneACCESS by TCRdb, which kept in-frame rearrangements only. Such tables lose some clones; where checked, under half of the loss comes from unresolved V genes, and the rest has no known cause. The table for this sample lists tens of thousands of clones; around nine tenths of them were counted only once. The ten largest clones represent over 0.25% of the sample. Regarding this clone: Its target antigen remains unknown. Per-base quality was not reported, and no clone a single base away is much larger than it.

Patients with a history of autoimmune disease or receiving systemic immunosuppression were excluded from the trial. In every dose cohort, peripheral blood was drawn for TCR sequencing at baseline, cycle 4 day 1, and cycle 7 day 1. The samples were taken from a phase I, first-in-human, multicenter, open-label dose-escalation trial of ivuxolimab. The trial enrolled adults with locally advanced or metastatic head and neck squamous cell, hepatocellular, melanoma or renal cell carcinoma. Before TCR sequencing, CD4+ and CD8+ T cells were separately sorted from peripheral blood. This TCR was sampled from an adult with an advanced solid tumor such as melanoma, head and neck, liver or kidney cancer. Material: CD4+ or CD8+ T cells sorted from blood, obtained in a trial of the OX40 agonist ivuxolimab.

In nucleotide form, the sequence is TGTGCCAGCAGCCAACCTAGTACGCAAGAGACCCAGTACTTC. Protein translation: CASSQPSTQETQYF. The sequence joins TRBV4-2 to TRBJ2-5; no D gene call is confident. Counted from cysteine to phenylalanine, this CDR3 has 14 amino acids. This entry keeps only the CDR3 DNA: 42 bases, framed from base 1. V loses 2 bases of germline sequence and J loses 2 bases, and the interval between the two ends is 9 bases. The germline V gene provides CDR1 LGHNA and CDR2 YNFKEQ.